The rows below give T cell receptor beta chains drawn from one sample of a study of OX40 agonist ivuxolimab in advanced cancers. Sequenced by immunoSEQ multiplex PCR; TCRdb stores in-frame clones only, minus some. The sample holds more than 50,000 clones, around 87% seen once. This sample comprised CD4+ or CD8+ T cells sorted from blood, obtained in a trial of the OX40 agonist ivuxolimab. The receptors were gathered from an adult with an advanced solid tumor such as melanoma, head and neck, liver or kidney cancer. CDR3s include the opening cysteine and the closing phenylalanine or tryptophan. Fields, in order: D gene, clone size, CDR3 length, J gene, V gene, CDR3 DNA, CDR3 protein. D genes are given only for firm matches. Rows give clone size only sometimes, using once, few, many, or a class for an expanded clone.

.	.	13	TRBJ2-3	TRBV11-2	TGTGCCAGCAGCCCGGGGACTTTGTATACGCAGTATTTT	CASSPGTLYTQYF
TRBD2	.	17	TRBJ2-7	TRBV7-8	TGTGCCAGCAGCTTATTTCCGACTAGCGGGTTCGGCAACGAGCAGTACTTC	CASSLFPTSGFGNEQYF
.	.	15	TRBJ1-5	TRBV4-2	TGTGCCAGCAGCCAAGGAGATGTCGGCAATCAGCCCCAGCATTTT	CASSQGDVGNQPQHF
TRBD2	.	14	TRBJ2-4	TRBV6-5	TGTGCCAGCAGATCTCTAGCGGGAGGGGACATTCAGTACTTC	CASRSLAGGDIQYF
.	.	15	TRBJ2-2	TRBV18	TGTGCCAGCTCACCAGGCAGGGAGAACACCGGGGAGCTGTTTTTT	CASSPGRENTGELFF
.	.	17	TRBJ1-3	TRBV2	TGTGCCAGCAGTGAAATTTCGACAGGCCCCTCTGGAAACACCATATATTTT	CASSEISTGPSGNTIYF
.	.	15	TRBJ2-7	TRBV7-2	TGTGCCAGCAGCTTAGGCTCTAGCGTCTCCTACGAGCAGTACTTC	CASSLGSSVSYEQYF
.	.	15	TRBJ1-2	TRBV7-6	TGTGCCAGCAGCTTAGCCCCGGGGACTAACTATGGCTACACCTTC	CASSLAPGTNYGYTF
.	.	14	TRBJ1-6	TRBV6-5	TGTGCCAGCAGCCAGAGGTTGGGGGGTTCACCCCTCCACTTT	CASSQRLGGSPLHF
TRBD1	.	17	TRBJ1-5	TRBV7-9	TGTGCCAGCAGCTTAAACAAAGGACAGGGAAAGGGTCAGCCCCAGCATTTT	CASSLNKGQGKGQPQHF
.	.	15	TRBJ1-4	TRBV5-1	TGCGCCAGCAGCTCAGGACAGTGGGCTAATGAAAAACTGTTTTTT	CASSSGQWANEKLFF
TRBD2	.	21	TRBJ2-2	TRBV28	TGTGCCAGCAGTTCCTACTTTATTGGGACTAGCGGTTTGGGTGGCACCGGGGAGCTGTTTTTT	CASSSYFIGTSGLGGTGELFF
.	few	13	TRBJ2-5	TRBV2	TGTGCCAGCAGTGGGGACTACCAAGAGACCCAGTACTTC	CASSGDYQETQYF
.	.	14	TRBJ1-1	TRBV6-1	TGTGCCAGCAGAGTTGACAAGATCAACACTGAAGCTTTCTTT	CASRVDKINTEAFF
TRBD1	.	16	TRBJ2-1	TRBV7-9	TGTGCCAGCAGCTTCTGGGACAGGGGATCCTACAATGAGCAGTTCTTC	CASSFWDRGSYNEQFF
TRBD1	.	16	TRBJ1-6	TRBV6-5	TGTGCCAGCAGTTACGACTCGGGGACAGGGTATTCACCCCTCCACTTT	CASSYDSGTGYSPLHF
TRBD1	once	14	TRBJ2-5	TRBV28	TGTGCCAGCATGGACAGGGGGCATGAAGAGACCCAGTACTTC	CASMDRGHEETQYF
TRBD1	.	15	TRBJ2-7	TRBV6-5	TGTGCCAGCAGTTACTTCCGGGACAGCAAATACGAGCAGTACTTC	CASSYFRDSKYEQYF
TRBD1	.	14	TRBJ1-2	TRBV5-5	TGTGCCAGCAGCATTCGGACAGGCGTCGGGGGCTACACCTTC	CASSIRTGVGGYTF
TRBD2	.	16	TRBJ2-3	TRBV11-2	TGTGCCAGCAGCCCGGGGGGGGGACTTAGCACAGATACGCAGTATTTT	CASSPGGGLSTDTQYF
.	.	14	TRBJ1-2	TRBV6-1	TGTGCCAGCAGTGAAAGAGAAGGCAGGGCCGGCTACACCTTC	CASSEREGRAGYTF
TRBD1	.	15	TRBJ2-7	TRBV6-6	TGTGCCAGCACCTTTCCCGGGACAGGGTTCAGCGAGCAGTACTTC	CASTFPGTGFSEQYF
TRBD2	.	12	TRBJ2-1	TRBV10-2	TGCGCCAGCAGTGATAGCGGGGGGGCCCAGTTCTTC	CASSDSGGAQFF
.	.	14	TRBJ2-1	TRBV7-9	TGTGCCAGCAGCTCGGTTCGTCTAGATGATGAGCAGTTCTTC	CASSSVRLDDEQFF
.	.	18	TRBJ2-7	TRBV5-6	TGTGCCAGCAGCTTGGGATTTTTACGGGGGCAGGTCGCTTACGAGCAGTACTTC	CASSLGFLRGQVAYEQYF
.	.	16	TRBJ2-5	TRBV4-2	TGTGCCAGCAGCCAAGGTGGTGGCGACAAACAAGAGACCCAGTACTTC	CASSQGGGDKQETQYF
TRBD1	.	15	TRBJ2-7	TRBV6-6	TGTGCCAGCAGTTCCCCTGGACAGGTCAACTACGAGCAGTACTTC	CASSSPGQVNYEQYF
.	.	13	TRBJ2-1	TRBV29-1	TGCAGCGTTGAAATCTGGACAATCAATGAGCAGTTCTTC	CSVEIWTINEQFF
.	.	14	TRBJ1-3	TRBV28	TGTGCCAGCAGTTCAGGGAACTCTGGAAACACCATATATTTT	CASSSGNSGNTIYF
TRBD1	.	15	TRBJ2-1	TRBV27	TGTGCCAGCAGTTTAGGCAGGGGGCCCTACAATGAGCAGTTCTTC	CASSLGRGPYNEQFF
TRBD1	.	12	TRBJ2-7	TRBV28	TGTGCCAGCTGGGACAGGAACTACGAGCAGTACTTC	CASWDRNYEQYF
.	.	12	TRBJ2-7	TRBV28	TGTGCCAGCAGTGTTACGCTCTACGAGCAGTACTTC	CASSVTLYEQYF
TRBD1	.	19	TRBJ2-3	TRBV7-2	TGTGCCAGCAGCTTCAACCGGGACAGCGTTTTCTTATACACAGATACGCAGTATTTT	CASSFNRDSVFLYTDTQYF
TRBD1	.	12	TRBJ1-4	TRBV2	TGTGCCAGCACCGGACAGGGGGAAAAACTGTTTTTT	CASTGQGEKLFF
TRBD2	.	17	TRBJ2-5	TRBV30	TGTGCCTGGAGTGTACTGGGACGAGGGAGGGTCCAAGAGACCCAGTACTTC	CAWSVLGRGRVQETQYF
.	.	16	TRBJ2-1	TRBV18	TGTGCCAGCTCACCACCGAGGACTACCTCCGAGAATGAGCAGTTCTTC	CASSPPRTTSENEQFF
TRBD2	.	15	TRBJ2-1	TRBV9	TGTGCCAGCAGCGTAGAAAGCGGGGGATACAATGAGCAGTTCTTC	CASSVESGGYNEQFF
.	.	15	TRBJ1-1	TRBV18	TGTGCCAGCTCTCGGGGAGGGGGTTTGAACACTGAAGCTTTCTTT	CASSRGGGLNTEAFF
.	.	14	TRBJ1-3	TRBV5-1	TGCGCCAGCAGCTTGAGGACAACGGCGGACACCATATATTTT	CASSLRTTADTIYF
.	.	13	TRBJ2-2	TRBV6-5	TGTGCCAGCAGTTCCAGGGAAGCCGGGGAGCTGTTTTTT	CASSSREAGELFF
.	.	18	TRBJ1-5	TRBV27	TGTGCCAGCAGTCCGTCCGGGACACTCAAACGGAGCAATCAGCCCCAGCATTTT	CASSPSGTLKRSNQPQHF
TRBD2	.	14	TRBJ2-1	TRBV29-1	TGCAGCGTCCCACCGGGACTAGCCGCCGGGGGGCAGTTCTTC	CSVPPGLAAGGQFF
.	.	15	TRBJ2-1	TRBV11-2	TGTGCCAGCAGCTTAGTTCAGGGGCCTTACAATGAGCAGTTCTTC	CASSLVQGPYNEQFF
TRBD1	.	14	TRBJ2-7	TRBV11-2	TGTGCCAGCAGCCCAGGACAGGGGGCATACGAGCAGTACTTC	CASSPGQGAYEQYF
.	.	12	TRBJ2-5	TRBV19	TGTGCCAGTAGTATAGATCGTGGGACCCAGTACTTC	CASSIDRGTQYF
TRBD2	.	16	TRBJ2-5	TRBV15	TGTGCCACCAGCAGAGAAGGGCGGGAGGTGGTAAAGACCCAGTACTTC	CATSREGREVVKTQYF
.	.	12	TRBJ1-1	TRBV5-6	TGTGCCAGCTTCCTTGGGGGCACTGAAGCTTTCTTT	CASFLGGTEAFF
TRBD1	.	14	TRBJ1-2	TRBV29-1	TGCAGCGTAACCCCGCAAGACAGGGATGGTGGCTACACCTTC	CSVTPQDRDGGYTF
.	.	15	TRBJ1-1	TRBV9	TGTGCCAGCAGCGTAGCCCCCGGGCTGAACACTGAAGCTTTCTTT	CASSVAPGLNTEAFF
.	.	13	TRBJ1-1	TRBV6-5	TGTGCCAGCAGCCCGGGGGAAAACACTGAAGCTTTCTTT	CASSPGENTEAFF
.	.	13	TRBJ1-2	TRBV28	TGTGCCAGCAGTTTAACAGGTCCCTATGGCTACACCTTC	CASSLTGPYGYTF
TRBD1	.	14	TRBJ2-7	TRBV15	TGTGCCACCAGCAGAGAAGGGACAGTCTACGAGCAGTACTTC	CATSREGTVYEQYF